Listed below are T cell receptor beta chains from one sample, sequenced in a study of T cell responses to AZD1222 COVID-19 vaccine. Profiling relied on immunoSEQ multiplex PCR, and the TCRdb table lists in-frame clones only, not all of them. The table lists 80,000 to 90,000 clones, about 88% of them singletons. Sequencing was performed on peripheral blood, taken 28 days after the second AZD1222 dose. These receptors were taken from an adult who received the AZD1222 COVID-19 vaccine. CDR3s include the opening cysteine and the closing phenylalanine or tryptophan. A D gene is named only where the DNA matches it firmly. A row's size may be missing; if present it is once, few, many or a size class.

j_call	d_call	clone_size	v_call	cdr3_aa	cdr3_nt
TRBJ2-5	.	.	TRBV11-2	CASSLTVQETQYF	TGTGCCAGCAGCTTGACAGTGCAAGAGACCCAGTACTTC
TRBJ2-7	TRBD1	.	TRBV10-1	CASSQGQGGEQYF	TGCGCCAGCAGCCAAGGACAGGGCGGCGAGCAGTACTTC
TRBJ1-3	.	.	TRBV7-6	CASSPGQPPSGNTIYF	TGTGCCAGCAGCCCTGGACAGCCGCCCTCTGGAAACACCATATATTTT
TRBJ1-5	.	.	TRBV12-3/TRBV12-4	CASSTGSRPQHF	TGTGCCAGCTCGACGGGCAGCAGGCCCCAGCATTTT
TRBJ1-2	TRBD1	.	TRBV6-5	CASSSDRDYGYTF	TGTGCCAGCAGTTCTGACAGGGACTATGGCTACACCTTC
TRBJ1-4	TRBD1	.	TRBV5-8	CASSPGPYRGGFEKLFF	TGTGCCAGCAGCCCCGGTCCTTACAGGGGAGGGTTTGAAAAACTGTTTTTT
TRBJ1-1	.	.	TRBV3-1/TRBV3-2	CASSQPGRNTEAFF	TGTGCCAGCAGCCAACCAGGCCGGAACACTGAAGCTTTCTTT
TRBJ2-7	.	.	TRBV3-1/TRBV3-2	CASSHRTPYEQYF	TGTGCCAGCAGCCACCGGACGCCCTACGAGCAGTACTTC
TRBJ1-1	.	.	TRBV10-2	CASSDGDTEAFF	TGCGCCAGCAGTGACGGGGACACTGAAGCTTTCTTT
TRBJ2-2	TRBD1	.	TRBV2	CASIRDRGSGELFF	TGTGCCAGCATACGGGACAGGGGCTCAGGGGAGCTGTTTTTT
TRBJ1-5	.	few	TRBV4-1	CASSLAEVRTNQPQHF	TGCGCCAGCAGCCTCGCTGAAGTCAGGACCAATCAGCCCCAGCATTTT
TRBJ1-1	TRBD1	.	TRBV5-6	CASSPAPGQGRSMNTEAFF	TGTGCCAGCAGCCCGGCGCCGGGACAGGGGCGAAGCATGAACACTGAAGCTTTCTTT
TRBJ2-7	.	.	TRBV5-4	CASSPGGVNIDEQYF	TGTGCCAGCAGCCCTGGAGGGGTTAATATCGACGAGCAGTACTTC